The clone carrying this T cell receptor beta chain was recorded many times. This sample stems from a study of identical twins. Via MiXCR, TCRdb re-called the 5' RACE reads, giving one row per CDR3 protein. The sample records 350,000 to 500,000 distinct CDR3 sequences, under 20% being singletons. Trimming stripped 1 base from V and 1 base from J, with 14 bases between. This CDR3 has 16 residues. Germline loops: CDR1 LNHDA, CDR2 SQIVND (reference sequence). Sequences were obtained from naive T cells sorted from blood. The receptor was isolated from a man aged 50-60 years in good health. This chain joins TRBV19 and TRBJ2-7; weak D call: TRBD2 (6 bases). The CDR3 DNA sequence: TGTGCCAGTAGTATAGTCGGGGACTCCAGATCCTACGAGCAGTACTTC. Its translation: CASSIVGDSRSYEQYF.